The source of this T cell receptor (beta chain) is a study of T cells after posttransplantation cyclophosphamide. Regarding the study as a whole: TRB clonality was highly associated with recipient CMV seropositivity and reactivation.

There are 14 residues in the CDR3. Germline CDR1 reads SGHAT; CDR2 reads FQNNGV. V lost 5 bases and J 0 bases, leaving 8 bases between the germline ends. The repertoire was sequenced with immunoSEQ multiplex PCR; TCRdb's copy has only in-frame clones and lacks some. The data show some 7,500 clones, with none appearing a single time. This clone occurred a few times. Its antigen is currently unknown. Cyclophosphamide on days +3 and +4 followed busulfan-fludarabine conditioning and a marrow graft. The origin of this receptor is a male patient in his late teens or twenties who received an allogeneic stem cell transplant from an unrelated donor, was CMV-positive, and had acute and chronic GVHD. The T cells may partly be graft donor cells. This sequence joins TRBV11-2 and TRBJ1-3, with D hard to call. This specimen consisted of PBMCs, obtained after allogeneic stem cell transplant with posttransplant cyclophosphamide. The DNA of the CDR3 is TGTGCCAGCAGCCCACACTACTCTGGAAACACCATATATTTT. Protein sequence: CASSPHYSGNTIYF.